These T cell receptor beta chains were read from a single sample in a study of regulatory T cells in long-lasting Graves disease. TCRdb fed the multiplex PCR reads into MiXCR, producing one record per CDR3 protein. Of under 800,000 distinct CDR3 sequences in the sample, about 16% were seen once. These same records also appear under a second study, on T cells in Graves' hyperthyroidism and ophthalmopathy.

Sequencing used peripheral blood mononuclear cells (PBMCs), obtained at new diagnosis, from a patient treated with antithyroid drugs. The source of these receptors is a woman under 40 with Graves disease. Both conserved end residues are trimmed from each CDR3. A D gene is named only where the DNA matches it firmly.

9,TRBJ1-1,TRBV6-2/TRBV6-3,TRBD1,ASSTTGLAF
13,TRBJ2-3,TRBV6-2/TRBV6-3,NA,ASSYWHFSTDTQY
13,TRBJ2-1,TRBV5-1,TRBD2,ASSLGSGRADEQF
14,TRBJ1-1,TRBV7-2,NA,ASSLVAAGGDTEAF
14,TRBJ2-1,TRBV28,TRBD2,ASSSPGLAGHNEQF
13,TRBJ1-1,TRBV6-2/TRBV6-3,NA,ASFRRRGTATEAF
13,TRBJ1-5,TRBV6-2/TRBV6-3,TRBD1,ASRSFDRGYQPQH
13,TRBJ2-1,TRBV27,NA,ASSDYQKSYNEQF
12,TRBJ1-5,TRBV6-1,NA,ASRLQTSGQPQH
15,TRBJ2-7,TRBV11-2,TRBD2,ASSPGLLGRSSYEQY
14,TRBJ2-7,TRBV7-2,NA,ASSLVVARDNDEQY
14,TRBJ2-7,TRBV5-8,NA,ASSLYRSHSAYEQY
16,TRBJ2-7,TRBV28,NA,ASSPPPLLRAGRGEQY
16,TRBJ2-6,TRBV29-1,TRBD1,SVEFLRQGAYGANVLT
12,TRBJ2-7,TRBV5-6,NA,ASSKTGGSYEQY
12,TRBJ2-7,TRBV18,TRBD1,ASSARTGLDEQY
12,TRBJ2-1,TRBV27,TRBD2,ASSVGLATNEQF
14,TRBJ2-7,TRBV6-1,NA,ARRSGASCRRWEQY
9,TRBJ2-7,TRBV30,NA,AWGAFYEQY
10,TRBJ1-1,TRBV11-2,NA,ASSQRVAEAF
11,TRBJ2-3,TRBV28,NA,ASRIGGTDTQY
13,TRBJ2-2,TRBV20-1,TRBD2,SARASGRGSGELF
15,TRBJ2-7,TRBV3-1,NA,ASSQALSGVSSFEQY
14,TRBJ2-3,TRBV7-3,TRBD2,ASSLTSTGTSGAVH
12,TRBJ2-5,TRBV19,NA,ASSARLERETQY
10,TRBJ2-1,TRBV20-1,TRBD2,SARGTRNEQF
8,TRBJ2-1,TRBV2,NA,ASLGGKKF
14,TRBJ2-3,TRBV18,NA,ASSPRLRRDSDTQY
14,TRBJ2-7,TRBV11-2,NA,ASSPRRTDPPYEQY
14,TRBJ2-2,TRBV7-2,NA,ASSYWGGGNTGELF
12,TRBJ1-1,TRBV19,NA,ASSIAVTDTEAF
12,TRBJ1-5,TRBV3-1,NA,ASSQTGNDQPQH
14,TRBJ1-3,TRBV20-1,NA,SARVGGGRPGNTIY
12,TRBJ2-7,TRBV6-2/TRBV6-3,TRBD1,ASSVTGSAYEQY
11,TRBJ2-1,TRBV24-1,TRBD1,ATSDPGTGTRF
12,TRBJ1-1,TRBV7-9,NA,ASSWDGMNTEAF
16,TRBJ1-4,TRBV7-8,NA,ASSLEPTLGATNEKLF
10,TRBJ2-1,TRBV10-3,NA,AISELSNEQF
11,TRBJ1-2,TRBV9,NA,ASSVVEGYGYT
13,TRBJ1-5,TRBV12-3/TRBV12-4,TRBD1,ASSLGTGLPQPQH
12,TRBJ1-4,TRBV12-3/TRBV12-4,NA,ASTHGGINEKLF
12,TRBJ2-5,TRBV2,NA,ASSEQLAGETQY